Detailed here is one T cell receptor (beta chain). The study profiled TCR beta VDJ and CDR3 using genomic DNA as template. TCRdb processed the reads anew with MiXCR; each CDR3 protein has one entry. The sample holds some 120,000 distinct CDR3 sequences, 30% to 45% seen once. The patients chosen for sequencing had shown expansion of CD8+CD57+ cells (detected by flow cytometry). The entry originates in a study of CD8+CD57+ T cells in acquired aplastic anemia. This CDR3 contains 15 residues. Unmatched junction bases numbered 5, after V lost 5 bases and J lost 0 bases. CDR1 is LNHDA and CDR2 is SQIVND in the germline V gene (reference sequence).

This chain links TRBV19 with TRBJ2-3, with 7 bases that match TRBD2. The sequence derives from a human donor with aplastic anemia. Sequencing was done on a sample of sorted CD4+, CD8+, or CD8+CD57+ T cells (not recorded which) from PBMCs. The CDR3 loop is CASSSSGESTDTQYF. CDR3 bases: TGTGCCAGTAGTTCCAGCGGGGAAAGCACAGATACGCAGTATTTT.